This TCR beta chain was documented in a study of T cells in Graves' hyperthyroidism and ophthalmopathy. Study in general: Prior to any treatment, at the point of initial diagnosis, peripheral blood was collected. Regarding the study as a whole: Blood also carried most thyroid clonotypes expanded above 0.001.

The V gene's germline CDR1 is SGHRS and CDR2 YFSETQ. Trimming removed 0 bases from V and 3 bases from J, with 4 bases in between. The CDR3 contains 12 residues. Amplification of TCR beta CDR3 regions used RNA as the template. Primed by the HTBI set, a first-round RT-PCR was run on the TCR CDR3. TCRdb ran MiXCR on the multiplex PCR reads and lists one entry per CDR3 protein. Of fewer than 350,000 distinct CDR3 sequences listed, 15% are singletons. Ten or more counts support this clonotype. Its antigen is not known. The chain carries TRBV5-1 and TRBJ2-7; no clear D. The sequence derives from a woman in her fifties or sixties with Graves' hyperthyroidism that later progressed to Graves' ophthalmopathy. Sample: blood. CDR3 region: CASSLAVYEQYF. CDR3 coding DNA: TGCGCCAGCAGCTTGGCCGTCTACGAGCAGTACTTC. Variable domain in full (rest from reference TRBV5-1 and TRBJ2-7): KAGVTQTPRYLIKTRGQQVTLSCSPISGHRSVSWYQQTPGQGLQFLFEYFSETQRNKGNFPGRFSGRQFSNSRSEMNVSTLELGDSALYLCASSLAVYEQYFGPGTRLTVT.